The clone carrying this T cell receptor (beta chain) was seen a single time. There are 12 residues in the CDR3. V lost 10 bases and J lost 4, with 14 bases in between. Germline loops: CDR1 SEHNR, CDR2 FQNEAQ (reference sequence). In the naive CD8 group, cells lacked CD45RO and were positively selected for CCR7, so terminally differentiated effector memory CD45RA+ cells were left out. The data derive from a study of shared clonotypes between healthy human individuals. Measured with immunoSEQ multiplex PCR; TCRdb has only the in-frame clones, and not every one. This table has around 2,100,000 clones, about 95% appearing once.

What was sequenced was naive CD8+ T cells sorted from blood. The rearrangement uses TRBV7-9 and TRBJ2-7, with a possible D match to TRBD1 (6 bases). This clonotype was obtained from a man aged 18 to 30 in good health. The CDR3 DNA is TGTGCCACCGACACAGGGTCTTACGAGCAGTACTTC. It specifies CATDTGSYEQYF. Variable domain in full (rest from reference TRBV7-9 and TRBJ2-7): DTGVSQNPRHKITKRGQNVTFRCDPISEHNRLYWYRQTLGQGPEFLTYFQNEAQLEKSRLLSDRFSAERPKGSFSTLEIQRTEQGDSAMYLCATDTGSYEQYFGPGTRLTVT.